The sequence of this T cell receptor beta chain was determined in a study of blood T cell repertoires in COVID-19. The CDR3 is 14 amino acids. Per the germline V gene, CDR1 is SEHNR and CDR2 is FQNEAQ (reference sequence). With 7 bases clipped from V and 6 bases from J, the junction kept 12 bases outside the gene matches. In the original analysis: Researchers report that nucleated cell counts were estimated from reference gene primer amplification. Clones were sequenced by immunoSEQ multiplex PCR, and TCRdb holds only the in-frame ones, with some missing. The DNA was the basis for D and trimming; V, J and clone size are from that table. The table shows 350,000 to 400,000 clones, with around 89% occurring only once.

The sample consisted of peripheral blood. The V call is TRBV7-9, the J call TRBJ2-7, with 7 bases aligning to TRBD2. The sequence was collected from a woman in her twenties or thirties with COVID-19, enrolled during active disease. CDR3 sequence reads: CASIPGGITTEQYF. The CDR3 DNA reads TGTGCCAGCATCCCCGGGGGGATCACGACCGAGCAGTACTTC.